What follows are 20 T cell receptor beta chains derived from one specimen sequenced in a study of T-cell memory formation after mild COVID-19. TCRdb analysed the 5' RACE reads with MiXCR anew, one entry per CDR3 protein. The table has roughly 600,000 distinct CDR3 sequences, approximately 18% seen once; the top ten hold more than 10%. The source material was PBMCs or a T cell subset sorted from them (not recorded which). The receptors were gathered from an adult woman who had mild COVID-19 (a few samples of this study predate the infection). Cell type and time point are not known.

This CDR3 reads CASSQPGTEQYF. In nucleotides, the CDR3 is TGTGCCAGCAGCCAGCCTGGCACCGAGCAGTACTTC. The V and J genes are TRBV16 and TRBJ2-7, with D uncertain. The CDR3 runs 12 residues. Germline assignment: CDR1 KGHSY and CDR2 FQNENV. Deletions cut 3 bases from V and 6 bases from J, with 9 bases between.

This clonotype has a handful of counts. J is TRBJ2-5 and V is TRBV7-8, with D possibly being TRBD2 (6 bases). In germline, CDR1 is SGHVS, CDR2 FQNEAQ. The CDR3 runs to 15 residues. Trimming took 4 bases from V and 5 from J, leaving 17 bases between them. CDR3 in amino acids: CASSYIGGPQETQYF. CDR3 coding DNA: TGTGCCAGCAGCTATATCGGGGGACCGCAGGAGACCCAGTACTTC.

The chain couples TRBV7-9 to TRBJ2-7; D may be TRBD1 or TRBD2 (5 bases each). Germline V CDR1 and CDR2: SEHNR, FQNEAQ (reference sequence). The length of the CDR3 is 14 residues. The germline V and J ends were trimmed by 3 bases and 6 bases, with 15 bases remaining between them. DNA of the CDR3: TGTGCCAGCAGCTTCGGTGGGGGAAGGGGCGAGCAGTACTTC. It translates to CASSFGGGRGEQYF.

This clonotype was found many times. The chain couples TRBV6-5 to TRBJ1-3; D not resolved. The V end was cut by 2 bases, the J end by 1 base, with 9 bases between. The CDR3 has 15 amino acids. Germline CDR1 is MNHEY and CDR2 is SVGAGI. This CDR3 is CASSYARQSGNTIYF. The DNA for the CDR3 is TGTGCCAGCAGTTACGCCCGGCAATCTGGAAACACCATATATTTT.

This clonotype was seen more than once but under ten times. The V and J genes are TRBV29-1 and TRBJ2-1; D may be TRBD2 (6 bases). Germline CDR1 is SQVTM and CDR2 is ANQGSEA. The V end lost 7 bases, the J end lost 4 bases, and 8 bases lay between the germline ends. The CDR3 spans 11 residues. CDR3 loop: CSGDWYNEQFF. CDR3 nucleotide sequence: TGCAGCGGGGACTGGTACAATGAGCAGTTCTTC.

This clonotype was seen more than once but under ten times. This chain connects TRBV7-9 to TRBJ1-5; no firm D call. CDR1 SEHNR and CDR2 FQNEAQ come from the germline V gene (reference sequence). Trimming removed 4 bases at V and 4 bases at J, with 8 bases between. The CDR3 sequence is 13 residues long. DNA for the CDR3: TGTGCCAGCAGCTCAATTGGGAATCAGCCCCAGCATTTT. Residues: CASSSIGNQPQHF.

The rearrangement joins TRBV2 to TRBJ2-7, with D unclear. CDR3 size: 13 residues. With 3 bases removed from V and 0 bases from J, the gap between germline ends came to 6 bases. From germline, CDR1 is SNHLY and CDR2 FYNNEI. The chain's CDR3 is CASSEMSSYEQYF. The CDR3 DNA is TGTGCCAGCAGTGAGATGAGCTCCTACGAGCAGTACTTC.

CDR3 in amino acids: CASSRLPSGATSKNTEAFF. CDR3 nucleotide sequence: TGTGCCAGCAGCCGCCTCCCGTCAGGGGCCACCTCAAAGAACACTGAAGCTTTCTTT. The chain links TRBV6-5 to TRBJ1-1; a possible D gene is TRBD1 (6 bases). The CDR3 has 19 residues. V was pared by 6 bases and J by 1 base, with 27 bases between. The V gene's germline CDR1 is MNHEY and CDR2 SVGAGI.

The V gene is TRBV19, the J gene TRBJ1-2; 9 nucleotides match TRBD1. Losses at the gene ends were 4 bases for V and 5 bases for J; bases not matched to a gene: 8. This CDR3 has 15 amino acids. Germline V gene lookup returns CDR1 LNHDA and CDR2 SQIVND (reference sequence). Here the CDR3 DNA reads TGTGCCAGTAGTACCCTAGGACAGGGGAGGTATGGCTACACCTTC. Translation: CASSTLGQGRYGYTF.

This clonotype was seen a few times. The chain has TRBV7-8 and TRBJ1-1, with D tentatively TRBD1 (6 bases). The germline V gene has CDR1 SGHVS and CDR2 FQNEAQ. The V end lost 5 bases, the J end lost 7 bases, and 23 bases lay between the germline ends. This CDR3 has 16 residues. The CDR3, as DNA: TGTGCCAGCAGCCCCGCGGTCGGTCAGGGGATAAGTGAAGCTTTCTTT. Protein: CASSPAVGQGISEAFF. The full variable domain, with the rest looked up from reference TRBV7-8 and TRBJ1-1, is GAGVSQSPRYKVAKRGQDVALRCDPISGHVSLFWYQQALGQGPEFLTYFQNEAQLDKSGLPSDRFFAERPEGSVSTLKIQRTQQEDSAVYLCASSPAVGQGISEAFFGQGTRLTVV.

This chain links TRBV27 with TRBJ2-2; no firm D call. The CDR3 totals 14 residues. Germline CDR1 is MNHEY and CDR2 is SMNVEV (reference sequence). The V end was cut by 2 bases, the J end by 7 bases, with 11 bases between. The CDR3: CASSLGYSVGELFF. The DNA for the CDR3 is TGTGCCAGCAGTTTAGGATACTCGGTCGGGGAGCTGTTTTTT.

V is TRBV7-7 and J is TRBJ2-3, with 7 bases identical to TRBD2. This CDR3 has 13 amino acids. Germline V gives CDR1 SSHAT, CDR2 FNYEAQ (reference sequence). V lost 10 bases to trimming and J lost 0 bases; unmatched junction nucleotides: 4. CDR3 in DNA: TGTGCCATTGGGGAGGGAAGCACAGATACGCAGTATTTT. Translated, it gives CAIGEGSTDTQYF.

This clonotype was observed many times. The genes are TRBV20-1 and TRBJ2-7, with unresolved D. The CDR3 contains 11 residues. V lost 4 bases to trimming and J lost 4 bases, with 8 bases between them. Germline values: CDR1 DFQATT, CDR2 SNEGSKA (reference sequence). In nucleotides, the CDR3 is TGCAGTGCTAAGGGCAGATACGAGCAGTACTTC. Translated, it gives CSAKGRYEQYF.

CDR3 sequence (DNA): TGTGCCAGCAGCGCCCGGATGACAGGGCCTACCGGGGAGCTGTTTTTT. This sequence encodes CASSARMTGPTGELFF. The rearrangement joins TRBV9 to TRBJ2-2; the match to TRBD1 covers 7 bases. Germline V gene lookup returns CDR1 SGDLS and CDR2 YYNGEE. The CDR3 is made up of 16 amino acids. The trim removed 3 bases at V and 5 bases at J, leaving 10 bases unmatched.

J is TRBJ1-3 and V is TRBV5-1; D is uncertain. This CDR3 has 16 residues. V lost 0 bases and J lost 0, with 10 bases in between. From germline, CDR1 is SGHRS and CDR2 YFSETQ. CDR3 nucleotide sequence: TGCGCCAGCAGCTTGGTGGCGGGATACTCTGGAAACACCATATATTTT. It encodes CASSLVAGYSGNTIYF.

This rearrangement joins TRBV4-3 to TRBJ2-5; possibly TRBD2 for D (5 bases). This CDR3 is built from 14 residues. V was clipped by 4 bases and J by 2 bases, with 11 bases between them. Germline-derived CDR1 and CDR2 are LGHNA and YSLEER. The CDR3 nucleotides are TGCGCCAGCAGCCGATTCCGGGATCAAGAGACCCAGTACTTC. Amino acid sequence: CASSRFRDQETQYF.

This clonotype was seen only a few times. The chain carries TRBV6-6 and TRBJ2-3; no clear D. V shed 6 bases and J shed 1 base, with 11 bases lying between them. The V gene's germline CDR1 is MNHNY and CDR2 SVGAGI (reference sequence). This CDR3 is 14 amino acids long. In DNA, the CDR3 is TGTGCCAGCAGACCCCCGGCAGGCACAGATACGCAGTATTTT. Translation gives CASRPPAGTDTQYF.

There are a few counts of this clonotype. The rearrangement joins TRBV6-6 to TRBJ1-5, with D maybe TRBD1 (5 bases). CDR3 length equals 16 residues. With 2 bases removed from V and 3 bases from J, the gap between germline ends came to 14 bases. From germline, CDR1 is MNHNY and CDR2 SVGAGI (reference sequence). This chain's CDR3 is CASSYAEGRPNQPQHF. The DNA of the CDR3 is TGTGCCAGCAGTTACGCAGAGGGGCGACCCAATCAGCCCCAGCATTTT.

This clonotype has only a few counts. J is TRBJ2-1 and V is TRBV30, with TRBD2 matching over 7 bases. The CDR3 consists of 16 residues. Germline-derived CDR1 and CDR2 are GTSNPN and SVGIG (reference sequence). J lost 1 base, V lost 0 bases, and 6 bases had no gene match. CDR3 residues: CAWSVRGSRSYNEQFF. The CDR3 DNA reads TGTGCCTGGAGTGTACGCGGGAGCAGATCCTACAATGAGCAGTTCTTC.

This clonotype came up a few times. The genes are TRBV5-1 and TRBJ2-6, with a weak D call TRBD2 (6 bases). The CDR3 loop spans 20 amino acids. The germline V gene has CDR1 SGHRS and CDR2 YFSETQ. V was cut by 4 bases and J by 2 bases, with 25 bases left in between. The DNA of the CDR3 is TGCGCCAGCAGCCTCCTCCTAGTTGGGGGGTCCTCGACTGGGGCCAACGTCCTGACTTTC. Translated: CASSLLLVGGSSTGANVLTF.